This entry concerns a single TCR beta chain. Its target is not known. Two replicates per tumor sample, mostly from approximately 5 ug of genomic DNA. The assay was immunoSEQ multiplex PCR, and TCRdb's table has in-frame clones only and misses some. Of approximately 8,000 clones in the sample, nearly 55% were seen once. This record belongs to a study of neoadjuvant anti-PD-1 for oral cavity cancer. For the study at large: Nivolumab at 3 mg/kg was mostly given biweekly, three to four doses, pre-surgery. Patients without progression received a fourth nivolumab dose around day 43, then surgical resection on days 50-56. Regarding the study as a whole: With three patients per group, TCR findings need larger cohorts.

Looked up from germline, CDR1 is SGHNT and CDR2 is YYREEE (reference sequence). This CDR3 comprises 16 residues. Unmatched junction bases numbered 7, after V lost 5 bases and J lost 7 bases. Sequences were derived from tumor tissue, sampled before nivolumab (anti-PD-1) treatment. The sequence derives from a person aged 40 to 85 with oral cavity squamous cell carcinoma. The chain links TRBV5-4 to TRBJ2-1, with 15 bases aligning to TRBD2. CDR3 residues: CASRAGTSGRWNEQFF. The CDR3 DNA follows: TGTGCCAGCAGGGCCGGGACTAGCGGGAGGTGGAATGAGCAGTTCTTC.